This T cell receptor beta chain is from a study of blood T cell repertoires in COVID-19. Whole-study context: Italy, Spain and the United States were the sources of the convalescent and acute COVID-19 samples. PBMCs, B-cell-depleted T cells, or T cells were the source of the cDNA or gDNA that made up the material.

In the authors' methods: Nucleated cell counts were estimated from reference gene primer amplification. Libraries were prepared by immunoSEQ multiplex PCR; TCRdb keeps only in-frame clonotypes and omits some of them. V, J and clone size are taken as reported in that table, and D and trimming were inferred from the DNA itself. Of some 250,000 clones in the sample, roughly 80% were seen once. This TCR came from a woman in her late teens or twenties with acute or convalescent COVID-19. Sample: peripheral blood.

The CDR3 DNA sequence: TGCAGTGCTAGTGGTTCGACAGGGAGAGACAATGAGCAGTTCTTC. This sequence encodes CSASGSTGRDNEQFF. The gene calls are TRBV20-1 and TRBJ2-1; 7 positions match TRBD1. The germline V gene has CDR1 DFQATT and CDR2 SNEGSKA (reference sequence). With 3 bases clipped from V and 5 bases from J, the junction kept 10 bases outside the gene matches. The CDR3 covers 15 residues.